This paragraph reports one T cell receptor (beta chain). No antigen is known for it. This record comes from a study of OX40 agonist ivuxolimab in advanced cancers. Across the whole study: Ivuxolimab, which patients received intravenously every 2 weeks, was dosed at 0.01 to 10 mg/kg.

Study-wide results and limits: CD4+ T cells averaged fewer expanded clones than CD8+ T cells.

Assay used: immunoSEQ multiplex PCR; TCRdb lists only in-frame clones, some missing. Of 99,000 or so clones in the sample, roughly 95% were seen once. This material consisted of CD4+ or CD8+ T cells sorted from blood, taken in a trial of the OX40 agonist ivuxolimab. This receptor was taken from an adult with an advanced solid tumor such as melanoma, head and neck, liver or kidney cancer.

This CDR3 is CASSDRDYSYEQYF. The CDR3 DNA follows: TGCGCCAGCAGCGACCGGGACTACTCCTACGAGCAGTACTTC. V usage is TRBV5-1 and J usage is TRBJ2-7, with 7 bases matching TRBD2. The CDR3 spans 14 residues. J was trimmed by 0 bases and V by 4 bases; bases with no gene match: 4. Germline CDR1 reads SGHRS; CDR2 reads YFSETQ. The complete variable domain, with remaining parts taken from reference TRBV5-1 and TRBJ2-7, reads KAGVTQTPRYLIKTRGQQVTLSCSPISGHRSVSWYQQTPGQGLQFLFEYFSETQRNKGNFPGRFSGRQFSNSRSEMNVSTLELGDSALYLCASSDRDYSYEQYFGPGTRLTVT.